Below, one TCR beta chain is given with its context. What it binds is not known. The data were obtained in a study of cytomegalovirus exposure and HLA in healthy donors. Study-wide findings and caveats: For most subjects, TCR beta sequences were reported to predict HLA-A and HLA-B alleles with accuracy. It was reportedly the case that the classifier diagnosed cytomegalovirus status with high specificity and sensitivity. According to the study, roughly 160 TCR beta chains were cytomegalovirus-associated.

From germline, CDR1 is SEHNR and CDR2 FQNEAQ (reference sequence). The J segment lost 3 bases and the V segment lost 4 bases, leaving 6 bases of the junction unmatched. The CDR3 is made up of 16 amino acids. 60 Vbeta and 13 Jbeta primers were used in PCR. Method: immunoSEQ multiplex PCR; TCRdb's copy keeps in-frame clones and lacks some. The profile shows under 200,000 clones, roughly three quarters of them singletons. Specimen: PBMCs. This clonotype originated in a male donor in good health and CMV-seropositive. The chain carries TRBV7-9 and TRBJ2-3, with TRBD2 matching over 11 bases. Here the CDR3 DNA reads TGTGCCAGCAGCTGGTCTAGCGGGGGGTGGACAGATACGCAGTATTTT. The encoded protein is CASSWSSGGWTDTQYF.